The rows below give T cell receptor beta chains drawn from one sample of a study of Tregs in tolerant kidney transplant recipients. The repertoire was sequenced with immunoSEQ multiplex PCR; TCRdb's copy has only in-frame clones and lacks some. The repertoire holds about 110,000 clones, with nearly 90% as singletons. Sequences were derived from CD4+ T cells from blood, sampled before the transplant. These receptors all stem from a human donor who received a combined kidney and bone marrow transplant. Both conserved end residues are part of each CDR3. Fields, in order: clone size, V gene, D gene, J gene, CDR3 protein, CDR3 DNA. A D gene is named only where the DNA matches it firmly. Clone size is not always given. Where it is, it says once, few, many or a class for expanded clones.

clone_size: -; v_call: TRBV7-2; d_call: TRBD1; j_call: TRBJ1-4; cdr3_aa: CASSPDRGRGEKLFF; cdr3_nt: TGTGCCAGCAGCCCTGACAGGGGGCGCGGTGAAAAACTGTTTTTT
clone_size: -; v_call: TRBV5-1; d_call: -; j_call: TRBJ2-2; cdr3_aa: CASSLAKLAGNTGELFF; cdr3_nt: TGCGCCAGCAGCTTGGCCAAGTTAGCCGGGAACACCGGGGAGCTGTTTTTT
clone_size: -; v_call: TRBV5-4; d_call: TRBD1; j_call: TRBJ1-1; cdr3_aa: CASSPHQGGTEAFF; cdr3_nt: TGTGCCAGCAGCCCGCACCAGGGGGGCACTGAAGCTTTCTTT
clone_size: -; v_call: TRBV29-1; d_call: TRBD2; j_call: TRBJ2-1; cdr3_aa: CSVGRTEQFF; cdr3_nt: TGCAGCGTCGGGAGGACTGAGCAGTTCTTC
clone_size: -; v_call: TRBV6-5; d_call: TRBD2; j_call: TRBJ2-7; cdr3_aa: CASRDSGRSIYEQYF; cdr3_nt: TGTGCCAGCAGAGATAGCGGGAGAAGTATTTACGAGCAGTACTTC
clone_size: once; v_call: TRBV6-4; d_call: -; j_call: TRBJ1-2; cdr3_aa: CASSDSNGRGGYTF; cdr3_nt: TGTGCCAGCAGTGACTCGAATGGAAGGGGTGGCTACACCTTC
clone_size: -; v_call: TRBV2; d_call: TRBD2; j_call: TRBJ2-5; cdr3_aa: CAGRGRGETQYF; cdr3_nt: TGTGCCGGGAGGGGACGAGGAGAGACCCAGTACTTC
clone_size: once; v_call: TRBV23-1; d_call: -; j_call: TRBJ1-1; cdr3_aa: CASSQSIDPGREFKTEAFF; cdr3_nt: TGCGCCAGCAGTCAATCGATAGATCCAGGGAGGGAGTTCAAAACTGAAGCTTTCTTT
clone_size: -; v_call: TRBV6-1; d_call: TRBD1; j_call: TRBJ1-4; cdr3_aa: CASRGGQGRKEKLFF; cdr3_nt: TGTGCCAGCAGAGGTGGACAGGGTAGGAAAGAAAAACTGTTTTTT
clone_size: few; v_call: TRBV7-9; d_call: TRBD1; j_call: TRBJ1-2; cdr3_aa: CASSDRQGGGYTF; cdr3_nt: TGTGCCAGCAGCGATCGACAGGGGGGCGGCTACACCTTC
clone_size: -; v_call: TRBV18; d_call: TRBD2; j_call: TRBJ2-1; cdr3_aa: CASSATSGAYNEQFF; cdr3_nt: TGTGCCAGCTCGGCGACTAGCGGGGCCTACAATGAGCAGTTCTTC
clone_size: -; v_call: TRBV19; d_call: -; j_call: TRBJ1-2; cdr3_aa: CASSISQNYGYTF; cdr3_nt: TGTGCCAGTAGTATTTCGCAGAACTATGGCTACACCTTC
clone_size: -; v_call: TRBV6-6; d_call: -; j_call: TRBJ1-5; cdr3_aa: CASSPPGDQPQHF; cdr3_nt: TGTGCCAGCAGTCCCCCGGGGGATCAGCCCCAGCATTTT
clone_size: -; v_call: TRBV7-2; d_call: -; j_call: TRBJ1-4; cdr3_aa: CASSLGQGSVREKLFF; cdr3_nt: TGTGCCAGCAGCTTAGGGCAGGGAAGTGTGCGTGAAAAACTGTTTTTT
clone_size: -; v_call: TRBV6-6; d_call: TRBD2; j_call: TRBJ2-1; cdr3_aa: CASSQGTSGLRRKFF; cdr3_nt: TGTGCCAGCAGTCAAGGGACTAGCGGGCTGCGTAGGAAGTTCTTC
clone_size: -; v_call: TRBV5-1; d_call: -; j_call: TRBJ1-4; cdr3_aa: CASSLAPGQSREKLFF; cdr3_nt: TGCGCCAGCAGCTTGGCCCCCGGACAGTCACGGGAAAAACTGTTTTTT
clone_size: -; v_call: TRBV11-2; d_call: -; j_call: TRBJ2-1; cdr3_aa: CASSFPGGWNEQFF; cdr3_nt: TGTGCCAGCAGCTTCCCTGGGGGGTGGAATGAGCAGTTCTTC
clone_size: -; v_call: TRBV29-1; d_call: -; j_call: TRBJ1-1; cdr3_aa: CSGFTGNTEAFF; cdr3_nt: TGCAGCGGCTTTACAGGGAACACTGAAGCTTTCTTT
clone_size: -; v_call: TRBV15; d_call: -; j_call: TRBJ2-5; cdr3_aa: CATSRDPETQYF; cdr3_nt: TGTGCCACCAGCAGAGACCCGGAGACCCAGTACTTC
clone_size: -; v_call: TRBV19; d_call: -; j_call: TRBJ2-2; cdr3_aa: CASSVQGPGELFF; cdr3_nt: TGTGCCAGTAGTGTTCAGGGGCCCGGGGAGCTGTTTTTT
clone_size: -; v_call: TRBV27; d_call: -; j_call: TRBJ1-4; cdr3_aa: CASSFRGEGEKLFF; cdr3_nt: TGTGCCAGCAGTTTCAGGGGAGAAGGGGAGAAACTGTTTTTT
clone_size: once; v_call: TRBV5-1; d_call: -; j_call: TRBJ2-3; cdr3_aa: CASSLRWGGGTDTQYF; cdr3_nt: TGCGCCAGCAGCTTGCGGTGGGGCGGGGGCACAGATACGCAGTATTTT
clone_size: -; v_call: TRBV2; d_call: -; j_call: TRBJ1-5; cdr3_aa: CASTEEGGGNQPQHF; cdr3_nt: TGTGCCAGCACCGAGGAAGGGGGAGGCAATCAGCCCCAGCATTTT
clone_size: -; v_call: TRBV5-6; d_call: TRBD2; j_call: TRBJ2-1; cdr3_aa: CASSLYSGGIVEQFF; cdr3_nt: TGTGCCAGCAGCTTGTACAGCGGGGGGATAGTTGAGCAGTTCTTC
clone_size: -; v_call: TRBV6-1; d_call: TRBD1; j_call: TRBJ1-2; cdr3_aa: CASSEARQGSGYTF; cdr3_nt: TGTGCCAGCAGTGAAGCTAGACAGGGGAGCGGCTACACCTTC
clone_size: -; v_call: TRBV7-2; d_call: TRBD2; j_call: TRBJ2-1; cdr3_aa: CASSLVAGATVNEQFF; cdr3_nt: TGTGCCAGCAGCTTAGTGGCGGGAGCTACCGTCAATGAGCAGTTCTTC
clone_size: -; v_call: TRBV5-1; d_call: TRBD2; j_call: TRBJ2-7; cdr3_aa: CASSLGGASGSYEQYF; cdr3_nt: TGCGCCAGCAGCTTGGGCGGGGCTAGCGGGTCCTACGAGCAGTACTTC
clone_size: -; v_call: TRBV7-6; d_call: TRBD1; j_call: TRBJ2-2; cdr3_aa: CASSPRTGLNTGELFF; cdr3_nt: TGTGCCAGCAGCCCTCGGACAGGTCTAAACACCGGGGAGCTGTTTTTT
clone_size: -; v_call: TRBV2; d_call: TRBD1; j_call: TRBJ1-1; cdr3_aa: CAIRDSPNTEAFF; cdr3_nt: TGTGCCATACGGGACAGCCCTAACACTGAAGCTTTCTTT
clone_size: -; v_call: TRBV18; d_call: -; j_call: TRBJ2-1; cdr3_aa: CASRSNRARDNEQFF; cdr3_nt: TGTGCCAGCCGGAGTAACAGGGCCAGGGATAATGAGCAGTTCTTC
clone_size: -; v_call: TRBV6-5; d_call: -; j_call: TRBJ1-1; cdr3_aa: CASSSQVNTEAFF; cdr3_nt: TGTGCCAGCAGTTCACAGGTGAACACTGAAGCTTTCTTT
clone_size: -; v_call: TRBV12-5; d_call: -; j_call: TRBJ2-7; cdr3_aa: CASGHSGALYEQYF; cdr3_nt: TGTGCTAGTGGTCACTCAGGGGCTCTCTACGAGCAGTACTTC
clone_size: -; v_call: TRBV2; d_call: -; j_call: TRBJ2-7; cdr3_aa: CASSEFSTAGRGSYEQYF; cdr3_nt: TGTGCCAGCAGTGAATTCTCCACCGCCGGTAGAGGCTCCTACGAGCAGTACTTC
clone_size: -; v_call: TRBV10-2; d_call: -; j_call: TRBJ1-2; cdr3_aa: CASGLAGRTNYGYTF; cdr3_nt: TGCGCCAGCGGTCTAGCCGGACGGACTAACTATGGCTACACCTTC
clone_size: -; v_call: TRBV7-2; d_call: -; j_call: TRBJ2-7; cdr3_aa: CASSVVSRGYYEQYF; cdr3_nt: TGTGCCAGCAGCGTAGTGAGTCGAGGGTACTACGAGCAGTACTTC
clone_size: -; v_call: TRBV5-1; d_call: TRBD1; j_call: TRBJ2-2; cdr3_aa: CASSPRDRGSGTGELFF; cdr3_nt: TGCGCCAGCAGCCCCCGGGACAGGGGGAGCGGCACCGGGGAGCTGTTTTTT
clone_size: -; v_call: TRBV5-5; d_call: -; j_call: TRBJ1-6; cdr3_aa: CASSVVPGKNSPLHF; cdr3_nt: TGTGCCAGCAGCGTCGTACCAGGAAAAAATTCACCCCTCCACTTT
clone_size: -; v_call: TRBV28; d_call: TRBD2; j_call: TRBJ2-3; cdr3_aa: CASSLAGRVADTQYF; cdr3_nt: TGTGCCAGCAGTCTAGCGGGACGAGTGGCAGATACGCAGTATTTT